These T cell receptor beta chains were read from a single sample in a study of blood T cells in healthy people across ages. In TCRdb, the 5' RACE reads were re-called with MiXCR into one record per CDR3 protein. The table lists roughly 730,000 distinct CDR3 sequences, roughly three fifths of them singletons. The sample comprised blood. These receptors originate from a man aged 35 to 55 in good health. CDR3s leave out the opening cysteine and the closing phenylalanine or tryptophan.

TRBJ2-7 | TRBV4-2 | ASSQKITTGPANPTMVYEQY
TRBJ2-7 | TRBV5-1 | ASTSQGSLSYEQY
- | TRBV21-1 | ASSKRGPGINYEQY
TRBJ1-2 | TRBV4-2 | ASSPWDREYGYT
TRBJ2-5 | TRBV29-1 | SVRGGERGWETQY
TRBJ2-7 | TRBV9 | ARPTGQEGLSYEQY
TRBJ2-7 | TRBV28 | ASRSYGGDSSSYEQY
TRBJ2-1 | TRBV6-6 | ASSYVQGGEQF
TRBJ2-4 | TRBV20-1 | SKKDLLAKNIQY
TRBJ2-5 | TRBV5-1 | ASSGMVGAFQETQY
TRBJ2-7 | TRBV7-2 | ASSFGDRSSYEQY
TRBJ2-7 | TRBV7-9 | ASSPDGSYEQY
TRBJ2-1 | TRBV4-1 | ASSQATDNEQF
TRBJ2-1 | TRBV11-2 | ASSRTGLWSEGEQF
TRBJ1-1 | TRBV29-1 | SVTLNELTEAF
- | TRBV12-3/TRBV12-4 | ASSSRQGNIQY